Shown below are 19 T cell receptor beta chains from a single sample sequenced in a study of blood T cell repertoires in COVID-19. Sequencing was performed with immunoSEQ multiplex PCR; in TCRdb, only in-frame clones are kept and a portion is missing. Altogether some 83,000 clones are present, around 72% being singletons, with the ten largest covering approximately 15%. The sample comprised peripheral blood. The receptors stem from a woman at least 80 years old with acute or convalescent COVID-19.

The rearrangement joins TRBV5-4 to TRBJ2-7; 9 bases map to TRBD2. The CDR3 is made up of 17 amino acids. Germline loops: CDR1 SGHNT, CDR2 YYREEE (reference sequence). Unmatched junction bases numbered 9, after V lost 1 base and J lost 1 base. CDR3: CASSLMLAGLYSYEQYF. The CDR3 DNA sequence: TGTGCCAGCAGCTTGATGCTAGCGGGGTTGTATTCCTACGAGCAGTACTTC.

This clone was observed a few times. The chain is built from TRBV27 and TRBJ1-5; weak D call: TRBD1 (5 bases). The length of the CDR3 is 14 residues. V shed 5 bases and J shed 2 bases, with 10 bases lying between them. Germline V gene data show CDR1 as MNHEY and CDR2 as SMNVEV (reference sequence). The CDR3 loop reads CASSPRVGNQPQHF. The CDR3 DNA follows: TGTGCCAGCAGTCCCAGGGTGGGCAATCAGCCCCAGCATTTT.

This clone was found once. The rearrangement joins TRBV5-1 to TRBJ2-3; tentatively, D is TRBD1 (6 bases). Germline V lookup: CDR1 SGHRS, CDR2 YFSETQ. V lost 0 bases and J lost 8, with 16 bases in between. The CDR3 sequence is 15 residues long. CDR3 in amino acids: CASSLDPGTQATQYF. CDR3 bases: TGCGCCAGCAGCTTGGATCCAGGGACACAGGCTACGCAGTATTTT.

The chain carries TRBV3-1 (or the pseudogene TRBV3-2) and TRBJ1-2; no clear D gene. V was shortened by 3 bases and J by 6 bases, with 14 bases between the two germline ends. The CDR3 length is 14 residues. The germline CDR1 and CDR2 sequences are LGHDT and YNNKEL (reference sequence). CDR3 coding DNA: TGTGCCAGCAGCCAGAACGGAGGGAGGGATGGCTACACCTTC. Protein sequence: CASSQNGGRDGYTF.

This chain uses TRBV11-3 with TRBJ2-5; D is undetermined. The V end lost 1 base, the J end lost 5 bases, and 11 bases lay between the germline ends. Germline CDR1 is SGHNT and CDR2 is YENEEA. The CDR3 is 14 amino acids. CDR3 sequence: CASSLVASAETQYF. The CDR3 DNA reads TGTGCCAGCAGCTTAGTTGCGAGCGCCGAGACCCAGTACTTC.

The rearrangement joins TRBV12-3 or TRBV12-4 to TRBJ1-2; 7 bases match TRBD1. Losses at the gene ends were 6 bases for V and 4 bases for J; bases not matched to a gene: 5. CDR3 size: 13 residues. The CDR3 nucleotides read TGTGCCAGCAGCAGGGACAGCCCCTATGGCTACACCTTC. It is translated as CASSRDSPYGYTF.

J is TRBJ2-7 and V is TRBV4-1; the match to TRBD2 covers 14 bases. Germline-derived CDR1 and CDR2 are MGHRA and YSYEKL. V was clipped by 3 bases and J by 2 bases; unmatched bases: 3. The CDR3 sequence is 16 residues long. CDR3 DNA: TGCGCCAGCAGCCAGGGACTAGCGGGGGAAACCTACGAGCAGTACTTC. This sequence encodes CASSQGLAGETYEQYF.

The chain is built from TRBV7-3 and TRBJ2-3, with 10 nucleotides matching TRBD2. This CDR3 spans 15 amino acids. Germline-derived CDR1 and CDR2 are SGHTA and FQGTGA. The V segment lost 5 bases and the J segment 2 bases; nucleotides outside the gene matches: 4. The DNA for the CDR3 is TGTGCCAGCAGCGTCCTAGCGGGGGACACAGATACGCAGTATTTT. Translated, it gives CASSVLAGDTDTQYF.

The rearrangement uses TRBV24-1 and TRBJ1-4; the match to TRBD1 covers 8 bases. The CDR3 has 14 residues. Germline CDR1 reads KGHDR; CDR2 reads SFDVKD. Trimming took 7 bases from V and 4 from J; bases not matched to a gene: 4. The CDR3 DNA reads TGTGCCACCAGCAGGGGGCGTATTAATGAAAAACTGTTTTTT. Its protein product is CATSRGRINEKLFF.

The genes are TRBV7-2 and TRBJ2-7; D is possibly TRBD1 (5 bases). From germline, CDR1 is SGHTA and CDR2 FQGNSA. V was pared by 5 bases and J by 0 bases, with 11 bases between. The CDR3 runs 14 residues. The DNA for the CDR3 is TGTGCCAGCAGCCCACAAGGGGCCTCCTACGAGCAGTACTTC. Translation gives CASSPQGASYEQYF.

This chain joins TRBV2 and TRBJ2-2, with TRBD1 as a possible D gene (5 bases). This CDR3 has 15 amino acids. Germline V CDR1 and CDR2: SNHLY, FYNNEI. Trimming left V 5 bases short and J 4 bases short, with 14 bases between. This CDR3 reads CASSFQGYGTGELFF. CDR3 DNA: TGTGCCAGCAGTTTTCAGGGTTACGGCACCGGGGAGCTGTTTTTT.

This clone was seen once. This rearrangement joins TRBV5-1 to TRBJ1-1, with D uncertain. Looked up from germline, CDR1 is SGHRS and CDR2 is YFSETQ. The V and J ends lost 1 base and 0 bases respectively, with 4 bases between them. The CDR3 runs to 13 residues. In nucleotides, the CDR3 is TGCGCCAGCAGCTTGTCAGTGAACACTGAAGCTTTCTTT. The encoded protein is CASSLSVNTEAFF.

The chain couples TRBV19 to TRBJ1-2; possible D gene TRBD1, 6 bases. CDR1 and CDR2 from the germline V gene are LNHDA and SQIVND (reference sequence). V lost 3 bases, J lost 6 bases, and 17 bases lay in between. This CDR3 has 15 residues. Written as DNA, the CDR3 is TGTGCCAGTAGTATGGGGAACAGGGCTAGGAATGGCTACACCTTC. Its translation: CASSMGNRARNGYTF.

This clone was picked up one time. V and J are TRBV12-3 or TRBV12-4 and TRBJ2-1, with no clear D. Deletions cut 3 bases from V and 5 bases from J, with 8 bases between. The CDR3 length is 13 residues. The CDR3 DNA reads TGTGCCAGCAGTTTTGCCAGGCACAATGAGCAGTTCTTC. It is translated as CASSFARHNEQFF.

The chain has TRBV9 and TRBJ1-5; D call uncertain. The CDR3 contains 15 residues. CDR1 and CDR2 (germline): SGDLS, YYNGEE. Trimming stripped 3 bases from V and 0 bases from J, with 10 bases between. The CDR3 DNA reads TGTGCCAGCAGCGCAGGAAGGAATAGCAATCAGCCCCAGCATTTT. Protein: CASSAGRNSNQPQHF.

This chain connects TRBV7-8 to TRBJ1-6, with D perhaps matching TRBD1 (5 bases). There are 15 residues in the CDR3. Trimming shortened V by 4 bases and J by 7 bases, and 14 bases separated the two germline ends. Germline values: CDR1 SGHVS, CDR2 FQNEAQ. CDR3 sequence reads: CASSSMGGKNSPLHF. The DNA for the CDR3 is TGTGCCAGCAGCTCTATGGGGGGAAAGAATTCACCCCTCCACTTT.

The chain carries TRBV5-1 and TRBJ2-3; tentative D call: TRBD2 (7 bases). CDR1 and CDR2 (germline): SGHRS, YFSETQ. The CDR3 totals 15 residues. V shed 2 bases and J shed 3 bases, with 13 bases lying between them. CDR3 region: CASSFSRGGTDTQYF. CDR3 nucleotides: TGCGCCAGCAGCTTCAGTAGGGGGGGAACAGATACGCAGTATTTT.

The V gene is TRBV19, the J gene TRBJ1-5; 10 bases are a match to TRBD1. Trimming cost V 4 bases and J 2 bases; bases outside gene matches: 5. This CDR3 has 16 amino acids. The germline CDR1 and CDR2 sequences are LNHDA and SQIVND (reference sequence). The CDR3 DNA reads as TGTGCCAGTAGTACCATTGGACAGGGGGGCAATCAGCCCCAGCATTTT. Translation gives CASSTIGQGGNQPQHF.

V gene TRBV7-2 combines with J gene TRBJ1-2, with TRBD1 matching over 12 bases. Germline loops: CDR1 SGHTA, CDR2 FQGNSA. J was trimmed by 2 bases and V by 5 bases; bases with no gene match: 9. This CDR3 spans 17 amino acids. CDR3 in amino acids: CASSPGTGGASNYGYTF. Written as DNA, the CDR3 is TGTGCCAGCAGCCCCGGGACAGGGGGCGCGTCGAACTATGGCTACACCTTC.